The T cell receptor (beta chain) described here comes from a study of T cells in Graves' hyperthyroidism and ophthalmopathy. RNA transcripts were the template for amplifying TCR beta CDR3 regions. First-round RT-PCR of the TCR CDR3 relied on the HTBI primer set. Each CDR3 protein is one row after TCRdb ran MiXCR on the multiplex PCR reads. The profile shows about 560,000 distinct CDR3 sequences, around 42% of them singletons. This clonotype was seen ten or more times. Researchers defined stable Graves' hyperthyroidism as no ophthalmopathy progression within 18 months. Disease duration under 2 months; hyperthyroidism patients were aged 18 to 65. Germline assignment: CDR1 KGHDR and CDR2 SFDVKD. The CDR3 has 15 amino acids. V shed 0 bases and J 5 bases; nucleotides not matched to a gene: 5.

V is TRBV24-1 and J is TRBJ2-7; 8 bases map to TRBD2. Sample: peripheral blood or thyroid tissue (not recorded which). The origin of this receptor is a woman younger than 30 with Graves' hyperthyroidism. The CDR3 DNA reads TGTGCCACCAGTGATTTGGCGGGAGGAAGGCACGAGCAGTACTTC. Translation: CATSDLAGGRHEQYF.